One and the same sample provided the 31 T cell receptor beta chains below, sequenced in a study of cytomegalovirus exposure and HLA in healthy donors. The PCR had 60 Vbeta and 13 Jbeta primers. The data were produced by immunoSEQ multiplex PCR, yet TCRdb's version contains in-frame clones alone and is incomplete. The sample carries around 170,000 clones, 76% recorded once. The sequenced sample consisted of PBMCs. These receptors came from a woman aged 25 to 39 in good health and CMV-seropositive.

The chain's CDR3 is CASSLGGRLNYGYTF. The CDR3 coding sequence is TGTGCCAGCAGTCTCGGAGGACGTCTCAACTATGGCTACACCTTC. The chain couples TRBV28 to TRBJ1-2; D gene ambiguous. V lost 5 bases and J 2 bases, leaving 15 bases between the germline ends. Germline V lookup: CDR1 MDHEN, CDR2 SYDVKM. The CDR3 covers 15 residues.

This clone turned up a few times. The V gene is TRBV6-1, the J gene TRBJ2-3; 10 bases match TRBD2. V shed 10 bases and J 3 bases; nucleotides not matched to a gene: 10. The germline V gene encodes CDR1 MNHNS and CDR2 SASEGT. This CDR3 spans 15 amino acids. CDR3 DNA sequence: TGTGCCACCGCAAAACTAGCGGGGCAGACAGATACGCAGTATTTT. It translates to CATAKLAGQTDTQYF.

V is TRBV5-6 and J is TRBJ1-6, with 7 bases identical to TRBD1. CDR1 and CDR2 (germline): SGHDT, YYEEEE. The CDR3 runs 16 residues. The V segment lost 1 base and the J segment 1 base; nucleotides outside the gene matches: 2. The CDR3 reads CASSLQGESYNSPLHF. The CDR3 DNA is TGTGCCAGCAGCTTGCAGGGGGAATCCTATAATTCACCCCTCCACTTT.

V usage is TRBV10-3 and J usage is TRBJ2-5; D unresolved. Germline V gene sequence: CDR1 ENHRY, CDR2 SYGVKD. V lost 4 bases and J lost 1, with 7 bases in between. The CDR3 totals 13 residues. CDR3 protein: CAISVQIQETQYF. CDR3 nucleotides: TGTGCCATCAGTGTTCAGATCCAAGAGACCCAGTACTTC.

This chain connects TRBV4-3 to TRBJ2-3, with 8 positions matching TRBD1. The V gene's germline CDR1 is LGHNA and CDR2 YSLEER. The CDR3 covers 15 residues. Trimming cost V 3 bases and J 2 bases; bases outside gene matches: 4. The CDR3 sequence is CASSQRTGPTDTQYF. CDR3 nucleotides: TGCGCCAGCAGCCAGAGGACAGGGCCCACAGATACGCAGTATTTT.

The V gene is TRBV7-8, the J gene TRBJ1-2, with TRBD1 identical over 9 bases. V was pared by 1 base and J by 7 bases, with 7 bases of the junction left unmatched. CDR1 and CDR2 from the germline V gene are SGHVS and FQNEAQ. This CDR3 has 15 residues. CDR3 sequence: CASSLGWDRESGYTF. In nucleotides, the CDR3 is TGTGCCAGCAGCTTAGGTTGGGACAGGGAGAGTGGCTACACCTTC.

The CDR3 reads CASSLTLDRVLFDEQYF. The CDR3 DNA reads as TGTGCCAGCAGCTTAACCCTCGACAGGGTACTTTTCGACGAGCAGTACTTC. V and J are TRBV11-2 and TRBJ2-7; TRBD1 matches at 7 bases. Per the germline V gene, CDR1 is SGHAT and CDR2 is FQNNGV. The CDR3 runs to 17 residues. The V and J ends lost 2 bases and 5 bases, in that order; junction bases with no gene match: 15.

The chain has TRBV7-8 and TRBJ2-1; D perhaps matches TRBD2 (7 bases). V lost 6 bases, J lost 7 bases, and 16 bases lay in between. The CDR3 is 14 amino acids. The V gene's germline CDR1 is SGHVS and CDR2 FQNEAQ. CDR3 protein: CASSPLRGANEQFF. CDR3 DNA: TGTGCCAGCAGTCCACTCCGGGGGGCTAATGAGCAGTTCTTC.

The chain joins TRBV7-2 to TRBJ2-7, with D tentatively TRBD1 (5 bases). The germline V and J ends were trimmed by 5 bases and 2 bases, with 16 bases remaining between them. The length of the CDR3 is 15 residues. Per germline, CDR1 SGHTA and CDR2 FQGNSA. The CDR3 loop reads CASSPAGYTTYEQYF. DNA for the CDR3: TGTGCCAGCAGCCCCGCAGGGTACACCACCTACGAGCAGTACTTC.

This rearrangement joins TRBV11-3 to TRBJ2-5; 7 nucleotides agree with TRBD1. The germline CDR1 and CDR2 sequences are SGHNT and YENEEA. The trim removed 5 bases at V and 1 base at J, leaving 4 bases unmatched. There are 14 residues in the CDR3. The CDR3 DNA reads TGTGCCAGCAGCCTGCGACAGGGCCAAGAGACCCAGTACTTC. Its translation: CASSLRQGQETQYF.

The genes are TRBV19 and TRBJ2-7; weak D call: TRBD2 (6 bases). Germline CDR1 LNHDA, CDR2 SQIVND (reference sequence). The CDR3 consists of 13 residues. The ends were cut back, 4 bases at V and 2 bases at J, with 9 bases in the middle. The CDR3: CASSKEGTYEQYF. The CDR3 DNA is TGTGCCAGTAGTAAGGAGGGAACCTACGAGCAGTACTTC.

The V and J genes are TRBV7-2 and TRBJ1-1; weak D call: TRBD1 (6 bases). This CDR3 is 14 amino acids long. With 6 bases removed from V and 3 bases from J, the gap between germline ends came to 14 bases. Looked up from germline, CDR1 is SGHTA and CDR2 is FQGNSA. CDR3 bases: TGTGCCAGCAGACTTACAGGGCGGGACACTGAAGCTTTCTTT. Translating it yields CASRLTGRDTEAFF.

This clone occurred a few times. The CDR3 DNA sequence: TGTGCCAGCAGTTACGTGTGGGGCCGGGGGCAAGAGACCCAGTACTTC. It translates to CASSYVWGRGQETQYF. This rearrangement joins TRBV6-6 to TRBJ2-5, with D possibly being TRBD2 (6 bases). The germline CDR1 and CDR2 sequences are MNHNY and SVGAGI (reference sequence). The CDR3 is 16 residues long. V was cut by 2 bases and J by 2 bases, with 15 bases left in between.

The gene calls are TRBV7-2 and TRBJ2-2; 7 bases map to TRBD2. CDR3 length equals 16 residues. V lost 2 bases, J lost 4 bases, and 7 bases stayed unmatched. Germline loops: CDR1 SGHTA, CDR2 FQGNSA. CDR3 nucleotides: TGTGCCAGCAGCTTAACCTTAGCGGGCCGCACCGGGGAGCTGTTTTTT. This codes for CASSLTLAGRTGELFF.

The V and J genes are TRBV2 and TRBJ2-7, with TRBD2 as a possible D gene (7 bases). V shed 7 bases and J shed 0 bases, with 16 bases lying between them. Germline V CDR1 and CDR2: SNHLY, FYNNEI. The CDR3 loop spans 15 amino acids. The CDR3 protein is CASTGGYGNSYEQYF. The CDR3 DNA is TGTGCCAGCACGGGGGGCTATGGGAACTCCTACGAGCAGTACTTC.

This clone was seen only once. The CDR3 coding sequence is TGTGCCAGCAGCCAAGTCCCCCGGGACAGGGGTGATTCACCCCTCCACTTT. Residues: CASSQVPRDRGDSPLHF. The chain employs TRBV4-2 and TRBJ1-6; 10 bases map to TRBD1. This CDR3 spans 17 amino acids. Looked up from germline, CDR1 is LGHNA and CDR2 is YNFKEQ. V shed 1 base, J shed 8 bases, and the junction held 8 bases outside the gene matches.

The gene calls are TRBV13 and TRBJ2-1; tentatively, D is TRBD2 (6 bases). The CDR3 has 15 amino acids. Germline V gene sequence: CDR1 PRHDT, CDR2 FYEKMQ (reference sequence). Trimming left V 5 bases short and J 5 bases short, with 16 bases between. The DNA of the CDR3 is TGTGCCAGCAGCCCCAGTGAATGGGGGGACAATGAGCAGTTCTTC. Encoded protein: CASSPSEWGDNEQFF.

In its sample, this clone was seen a few times. J is TRBJ2-1 and V is TRBV6-5, with 7 nucleotides matching TRBD1. V dropped 2 bases and J dropped 4; count of bases not matched to a gene: 2. The CDR3 loop spans 14 amino acids. In germline, CDR1 is MNHEY, CDR2 SVGAGI. The CDR3 spells CASSYRGLYNEQFF. The CDR3 DNA is TGTGCCAGCAGTTACAGGGGGCTGTACAATGAGCAGTTCTTC.

The CDR3 protein is CASSQGENRGRGEKLFF. DNA of the CDR3: TGCGCCAGCAGCCAAGGCGAGAACAGGGGGCGCGGGGAAAAACTGTTTTTT. The rearrangement joins TRBV4-3 to TRBJ1-4; 9 bases map to TRBD1. Unmatched junction bases numbered 11, after V lost 1 base and J lost 8 bases. Germline-derived CDR1 and CDR2 are LGHNA and YSLEER. The CDR3 has 17 residues.

On this clone: The same CDR3 is also encoded by other DNA sequences in this sample. V usage is TRBV9 and J usage is TRBJ2-5, with 9 nucleotides matching TRBD2. Germline V lookup: CDR1 SGDLS, CDR2 YYNGEE. The CDR3 runs 14 residues. V shed 2 bases, J shed 4 bases, and the junction held 3 bases outside the gene matches. CDR3 nucleotide sequence: TGTGCCAGCAGCGTCGGCGGGGGGGGAGAGACCCAGTACTTC. Its translation is CASSVGGGGETQYF.

The J gene is TRBJ1-4, the V gene TRBV7-2, with D possibly TRBD1 on 5 matching bases. The CDR3 extends over 13 amino acids. Germline V lookup: CDR1 SGHTA, CDR2 FQGNSA. Trimming stripped 5 bases from V and 9 bases from J, with 13 bases between. The CDR3 sequence is CASSPRQGQKLFF. CDR3 coding DNA: TGTGCCAGCAGCCCAAGGCAGGGTCAAAAACTGTTTTTT. The full variable domain, with the rest looked up from reference TRBV7-2 and TRBJ1-4, is GAGVSQSPSNKVTEKGKDVELRCDPISGHTALYWYRQSLGQGLEFLIYFQGNSAPDKSGLPSDRFSAERTGGSVSTLTIQRTQQEDSAVYLCASSPRQGQKLFFGSGTQLSVL.

The chain combines TRBV2 with TRBJ2-7, with 10 nucleotides matching TRBD1. The CDR3 sequence is 13 residues long. Germline loops: CDR1 SNHLY, CDR2 FYNNEI. The J segment lost 6 bases and the V segment lost 8 bases, leaving 7 bases of the junction unmatched. CDR3: CASRGQGTGEQYF. The CDR3 bases are TGTGCCAGCCGGGGACAGGGGACGGGCGAGCAGTACTTC.

The chain carries TRBV28 and TRBJ1-6, with no clear D. The CDR3 totals 12 residues. CDR1 and CDR2 from the germline V gene are MDHEN and SYDVKM. With 3 bases removed from V and 10 bases from J, the gap between germline ends came to 7 bases. The CDR3 DNA sequence: TGTGCCAGCAGTTTGAGGGCCTCACCCCTCCACTTT. Protein product: CASSLRASPLHF.

The chain has TRBV27 and TRBJ1-5; 9 nucleotides match TRBD1. This CDR3 is 17 amino acids long. J gave up 4 bases and V 8 bases, and 15 bases lay outside the gene matches. Germline CDR1 MNHEY, CDR2 SMNVEV (reference sequence). The CDR3 nucleotides are TGTGCCAGCGGCGGGACAGGGCAAGGGGTGTGGAATCAGCCCCAGCATTTT. This sequence encodes CASGGTGQGVWNQPQHF.

This chain links TRBV1 with TRBJ1-2; the table's D call, TRBD1, was not checked against the DNA. TRBV1 is a recognized pseudogene. The CDR3 sequence is 16 residues long. The CDR3 DNA follows: TGCACCAGCAGCCAAGGAAGAACAGGAACGGACTATGGCTACACCTTC. It specifies CTSSQGRTGTDYGYTF.

The chain employs TRBV4-1 and TRBJ2-3; D perhaps matches TRBD1 (6 bases). The CDR3 contains 15 residues. Germline lookup yields CDR1 MGHRA and CDR2 YSYEKL. V dropped 1 base and J dropped 1 base, with 9 bases sitting between them. The CDR3 DNA follows: TGCGCCAGCAGCCAAGTGGGGGCTGGCACAGATACGCAGTATTTT. Protein: CASSQVGAGTDTQYF.

In its sample, this clone was seen a few times. This chain joins TRBV7-2 and TRBJ2-7, with D maybe TRBD1 (7 bases). The CDR3 runs to 14 residues. Germline V gene sequence: CDR1 SGHTA, CDR2 FQGNSA. The V and J ends lost 5 bases and 4 bases respectively, with 15 bases between them. The CDR3 protein is CASSLRGEIYEQYF. The DNA for the CDR3 is TGTGCCAGCAGCCTCAGGGGGGAAATTTACGAGCAGTACTTC.

The CDR3 is CASSRQSAPEKLFF. CDR3 nucleotide sequence: TGTGCCAGCAGCCGACAGTCCGCGCCGGAAAAACTGTTTTTT. The V gene is TRBV11-2, the J gene TRBJ1-4; D may be TRBD1 (5 bases). This CDR3 contains 14 residues. Germline V gene sequence: CDR1 SGHAT, CDR2 FQNNGV. V was cut by 5 bases and J by 8 bases, with 15 bases left in between. The complete variable domain, with remaining parts taken from reference TRBV11-2 and TRBJ1-4, reads EAGVAQSPRYKIIEKRQSVAFWCNPISGHATLYWYQQILGQGPKLLIQFQNNGVVDDSQLPKDRFSAERLKGVDSTLKIQPAKLEDSAVYLCASSRQSAPEKLFFGSGTQLSVL.

This chain uses TRBV6-5 with TRBJ1-4, with D maybe TRBD1 (6 bases). Germline CDR1 reads MNHEY; CDR2 reads SVGAGI. This CDR3 is 15 amino acids long. The ends were cut back, 0 bases at V and 6 bases at J, with 11 bases in the middle. The DNA for the CDR3 is TGTGCCAGCAGTTACTCGCCAGGGGCGGATGAAAAACTGTTTTTT. It translates to CASSYSPGADEKLFF.

The chain joins TRBV19 to TRBJ2-2; 9 bases fit TRBD2. Germline V gene lookup returns CDR1 LNHDA and CDR2 SQIVND (reference sequence). The ends lost 5 bases at V and 3 bases at J; junction bases unmatched: 10. The CDR3 contains 17 residues. CDR3 bases: TGTGCCAGTAGTTCTCTTGAAGCGGGGGGCCACACCGGGGAGCTGTTTTTT. Translated: CASSSLEAGGHTGELFF.

V usage is TRBV20-1 and J usage is TRBJ2-5; D not certain. The CDR3 runs to 11 residues. Looked up from germline, CDR1 is DFQATT and CDR2 is SNEGSKA (reference sequence). Trimming left V 5 bases short and J 2 bases short, with 6 bases between. The CDR3 bases are TGCAGTGCTGAACAGCAAGAGACCCAGTACTTC. This sequence encodes CSAEQQETQYF.